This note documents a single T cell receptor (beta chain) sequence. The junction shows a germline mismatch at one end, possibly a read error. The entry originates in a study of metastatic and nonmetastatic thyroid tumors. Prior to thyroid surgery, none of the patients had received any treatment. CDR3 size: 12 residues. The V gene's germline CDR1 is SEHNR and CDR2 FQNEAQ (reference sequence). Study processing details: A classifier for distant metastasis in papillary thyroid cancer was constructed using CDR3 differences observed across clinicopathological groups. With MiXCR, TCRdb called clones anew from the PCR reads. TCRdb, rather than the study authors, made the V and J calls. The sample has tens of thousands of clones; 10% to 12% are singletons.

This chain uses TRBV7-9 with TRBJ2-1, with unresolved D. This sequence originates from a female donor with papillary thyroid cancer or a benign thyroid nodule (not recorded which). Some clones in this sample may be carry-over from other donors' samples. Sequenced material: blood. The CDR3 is CAIGQTGDEHFF. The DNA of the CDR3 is TGTGCCATCGGCCAAACTGGGGATGAGCATTTCTTC.